This entry describes one T cell receptor (beta chain). Its antigen is currently unknown. Extraction and reverse transcription of RNA yielded cDNA as the sequencing template. Some clones are missing from TCRdb's copy, which holds only in-frame ones; the method was immunoSEQ multiplex PCR. The sample holds more than 110,000 clones, about three fifths seen once. The entry originates in a study of CD8+ T cells in alopecia areata. Study-level information: For the treated group, dosing was oral tofacitinib at 5 to 10 mg twice daily. Tofacitinib treatment spanned 6 to 18 months, with 6 months off drug afterward. Study findings and constraints: Patients showed less clear TCR sequence sharing than mice, possibly partly because of HLA diversity.

Germline lookup yields CDR1 SGHAT and CDR2 FQNNGV. V was trimmed by 5 bases and J by 7 bases, leaving 8 bases between them. This CDR3 has 11 residues. The sample in question was CD4+ T cells sorted from blood, obtained at week 0. This chain uses TRBV11-2 with TRBJ1-1; D not certain. This TCR derives from a human donor with alopecia areata. CDR3 residues: CASSPAFEAFF. The CDR3 nucleotides read TGTGCCAGCAGCCCGGCATTTGAAGCTTTCTTT. Complete variable domain (other parts from reference TRBV11-2 and TRBJ1-1): EAGVAQSPRYKIIEKRQSVAFWCNPISGHATLYWYQQILGQGPKLLIQFQNNGVVDDSQLPKDRFSAERLKGVDSTLKIQPAKLEDSAVYLCASSPAFEAFFGQGTRLTVV.